This T cell receptor beta chain was identified during a study of T cells in severe cutaneous drug reactions. Study results and caveats: Tolerant-control and healthy-donor PBMC lacked or rarely had the public CDR3 found in blisters.

Libraries were made by iRepertoire multiplex PCR with TCR subtype-specific primers for bulk and single-cell sequencing. TCRdb processed the multiplex PCR reads again and assigns one entry to each CDR3 protein, with no DNA. Reported are about 8,300 distinct CDR3 sequences; the ten largest clones contain roughly 24%. Worth noting for this clonotype: Its matching antigen is unknown.

The donors had carbamazepine-induced Stevens-Johnson syndrome or toxic epidermal necrolysis. The sequenced material came from cells from a skin blister. The source is a human donor with a severe cutaneous adverse drug reaction.

The CDR3 loop reads CASSSFGGRNEQFF. This chain uses TRBV7-2 with TRBJ2-1; the D call from TCRdb, TRBD1, cannot be confirmed without DNA. CDR3 size: 14 residues. Germline CDR1 is SGHTA and CDR2 is FQGNSA.